The clone carrying this T cell receptor beta chain was observed a handful of times. Other nucleotide sequences in the sample specify the same CDR3. The sample belongs to a study of blood T cell repertoires in COVID-19. Background on the study: Some COVID-19 samples were acute and others convalescent; all came from the United States, Italy and Spain. From T cells, B-cell-depleted T cells, or PBMCs came the material, which was cDNA or gDNA.

In the study's own analysis: Amplification from reference gene primers served as the basis for estimated nucleated cell counts. The data were produced by immunoSEQ multiplex PCR, yet TCRdb's version contains in-frame clones alone and is incomplete. V, J and clone size were drawn from that table, and D and trimming were deduced from the DNA. The table records around 340,000 clones, about 83% of them present only once. From germline, CDR1 is GTSNPN and CDR2 SVGIG (reference sequence). The CDR3 totals 12 residues. V was shortened by 2 bases and J by 1 base, with 5 bases between the two germline ends. Sequenced: peripheral blood. The clonotype originates from a young man with active or convalescent COVID-19. The V call is TRBV30, the J call TRBJ1-1; no firm D call. CDR3 DNA: TGTGCCTGGAGTCCAGGGAACACTGAAGCTTTCTTT. Its translation: CAWSPGNTEAFF.